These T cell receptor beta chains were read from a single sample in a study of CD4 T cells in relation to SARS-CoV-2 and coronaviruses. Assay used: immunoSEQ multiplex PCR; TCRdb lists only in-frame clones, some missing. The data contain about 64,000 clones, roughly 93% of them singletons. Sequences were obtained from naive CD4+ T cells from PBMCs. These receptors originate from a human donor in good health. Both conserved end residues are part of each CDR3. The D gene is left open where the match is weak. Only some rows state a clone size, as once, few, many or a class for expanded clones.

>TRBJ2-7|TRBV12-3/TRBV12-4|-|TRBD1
CASSLAQGFEQYF
TGTGCCAGCAGTTTAGCACAGGGGTTCGAGCAGTACTTC
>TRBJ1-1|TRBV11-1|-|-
CASSLETRPNTEAFF
TGTGCCAGCAGCTTAGAGACGCGGCCGAACACTGAAGCTTTCTTT
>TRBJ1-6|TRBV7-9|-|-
CASSFESSPLHF
TGTGCCAGCAGCTTTGAGTCCTCACCCCTCCACTTT
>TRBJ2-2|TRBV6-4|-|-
CASSVQAGVAGELFF
TGTGCCAGCAGTGTTCAGGCAGGGGTGGCCGGGGAGCTGTTTTTT
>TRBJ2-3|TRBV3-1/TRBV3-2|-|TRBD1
CASSLPLDRGRDTQYF
TGTGCCAGCAGCCTGCCCTTGGACAGGGGAAGGGATACGCAGTATTTT
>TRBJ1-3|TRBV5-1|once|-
CASSPGRVGNTIYF
TGCGCCAGCAGCCCGGGACGAGTTGGAAACACCATATATTTT
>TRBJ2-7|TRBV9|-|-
CASSVDGSSYEQYF
TGTGCCAGCAGCGTAGACGGGAGCTCCTACGAGCAGTACTTC
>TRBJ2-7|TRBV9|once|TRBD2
CASSVGVTSGSISYEQYF
TGTGCCAGCAGCGTAGGTGTGACTAGCGGGAGTATCTCCTACGAGCAGTACTTC
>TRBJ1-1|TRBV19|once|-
CASSDRLRLNTEAFF
TGTGCCAGTTCCGATAGGTTACGACTCAACACTGAAGCTTTCTTT
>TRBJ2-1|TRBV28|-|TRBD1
CASSLGGTGLNEQFF
TGTGCCAGCAGTTTGGGCGGGACAGGGCTTAATGAGCAGTTCTTC
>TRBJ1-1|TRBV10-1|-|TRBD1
CASSPGQAAAFF
TGCGCCAGCAGTCCGGGACAGGCTGCAGCTTTCTTT
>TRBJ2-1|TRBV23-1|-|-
CASSHFKSDPYNEQFF
TGCGCCAGCAGTCATTTTAAGAGCGACCCCTACAATGAGCAGTTCTTC
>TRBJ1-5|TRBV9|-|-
CASSVKDRQLHSNNQPQHF
TGTGCCAGCAGCGTAAAGGACCGACAGTTGCACAGTAACAATCAGCCCCAGCATTTT
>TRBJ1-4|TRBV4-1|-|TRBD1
CASSPNRGREKLFF
TGCGCCAGCAGCCCCAACAGGGGACGAGAAAAACTGTTTTTT
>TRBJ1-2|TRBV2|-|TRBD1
CASREDRQYGYTF
TGTGCCAGCAGGGAGGACAGGCAATATGGCTACACCTTC
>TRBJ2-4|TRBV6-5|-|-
CASTDSFGAKNIQYF
TGTGCCAGCACCGACAGCTTTGGGGCCAAAAACATTCAGTACTTC
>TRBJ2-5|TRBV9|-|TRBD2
CASSVGLAERETQYF
TGTGCCAGCAGCGTGGGCCTAGCGGAACGTGAGACCCAGTACTTC
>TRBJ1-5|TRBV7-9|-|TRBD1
CASSRGGQGANQPQHF
TGTGCCAGCAGCCGGGGCGGACAGGGTGCCAATCAGCCCCAGCATTTT
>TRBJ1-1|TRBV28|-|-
CASEPETRVQAFF
TGTGCCAGCGAACCAGAGACCCGGGTACAAGCTTTCTTT
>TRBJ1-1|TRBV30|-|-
CAWSVLGAEAFF
TGTGCCTGGAGTGTACTGGGAGCTGAAGCTTTCTTT
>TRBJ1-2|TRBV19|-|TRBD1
CASSTLPGQGKPYGYTF
TGTGCCAGTAGTACACTACCGGGACAGGGGAAACCCTATGGCTACACCTTC
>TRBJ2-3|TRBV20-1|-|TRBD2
CSASSGRAQYF
TGCAGTGCTAGCTCGGGGAGGGCGCAGTATTTT
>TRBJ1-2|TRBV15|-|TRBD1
CATGTTGQRYGYTF
TGTGCCACCGGCACGACAGGGCAGCGGTATGGCTACACCTTC
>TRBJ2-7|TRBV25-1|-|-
CASSRGVSYEQYF
TGTGCCAGCAGCCGGGGAGTATCCTACGAGCAGTACTTC
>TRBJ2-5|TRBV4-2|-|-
CASSQGPLGRETQYF
TGTGCCAGCAGCCAGGGCCCCTTAGGGCGCGAGACCCAGTACTTC
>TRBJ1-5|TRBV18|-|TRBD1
CASSSNLDRRNQPQHF
TGTGCCAGCTCATCCAACCTGGACAGGAGAAATCAGCCCCAGCATTTT
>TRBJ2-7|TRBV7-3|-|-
CASSLDGNEQYF
TGTGCCAGCAGCTTAGACGGGAACGAGCAGTACTTC
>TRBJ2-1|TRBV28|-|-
CASSGPDRTWGNEQFF
TGTGCCAGCAGCGGCCCTGACAGGACTTGGGGCAATGAGCAGTTCTTC